The present TCR beta chain was sequenced within a study of early T cells in non-severe SARS-CoV-2 infection listed by TCRdb under 2021. With regard to the full study: Because TCR sequencing relied on bulk RNA taken from unsorted whole blood, pairing of alpha and beta chains was not possible. Paper-wide results and their limitations: VDJdb matching was skewed toward anti-spike CD8 responses and likely underestimated virus-specific expansions by missing private and CD4 specificities.

For this clonotype: The antigen this receptor binds is unknown. It has no much larger one-base neighbor in the sample; base qualities were not kept.

The germline V gene provides CDR1 MDHEN and CDR2 SYDVKM. The CDR3 has 13 amino acids, counting the end cysteine and phenylalanine. CDR3 DNA is the only sequence kept; it has 39 bases, read in frame from the first base. V lost 3 bases and J lost 7 bases; the stretch between them is 12 bases long. The library was generated by 5' RACE. TCRdb lists the instrument as NextSeq 500. Unique molecular identifiers were attached to individual cDNA molecules in the TCR library protocol so that sequencing error and PCR bias could be corrected. Both TCR alpha and beta chains were sequenced, and tight co-correlation was observed between alpha and beta sequence abundances in each sample. The study's own analysis went as follows. V gene, J gene and CDR3 annotation of TCR sequences was performed with Decombinator V4. TCRs were defined as expanded if a significant change between any two time points was detected under a Poisson model with p below 0.0001. TCR abundances were normalised to the total number of TCRs sequenced in each sample and reported as counts per million. TRAV1-2 paired with TRAJ12, TRAJ20 or TRAJ33 defined MAIT TCRs, while TRAV10 paired with TRAJ18 defined iNKT TCRs. VDJdb, accessed 1 November 2021, was searched for CMV, EBV and SARS-CoV-2 annotated TCRs, with TCRs annotated for multiple antigens excluded. The public sequencing data were trimmed at Q25 with fastp and processed into clonotypes with MiXCR by TCRdb, which kept only in-frame beta chains. Identical CDR3 proteins give one entry, which carries the most common genes and DNA. The V and J calls come from TCRdb's annotation, not from the publication. The sample table contains 60,000 or so distinct CDR3 sequences; only one count was recorded for about 16% of them. More than 8% of the sample rests with the top ten.

The study was a case-control design nested within a healthcare worker cohort in London, UK, with weekly nasopharyngeal swab PCR tests and blood sampling. Healthcare workers were enrolled in the week of the UK lockdown, from 23 to 31 March 2020, and were followed every week for up to roughly 15 weeks. The receptor was isolated from an adult who was a healthcare worker with PCR-confirmed SARS-CoV-2 infection or an uninfected control (not recorded which). The chain employs TRBV28 and TRBJ2-5, with no D gene named confidently. The source was whole blood, collected at baseline. The DNA reads as follows: TGTGCCAGCAGTTTGACAAGGAGATCGACCCAGTACTTC. Translated, this gives CASSLTRRSTQYF.